Listed here are 9 T cell receptor beta chains from one sample, sequenced in a study of blood T cells in healthy people across ages (dated by TCRdb to the mid-2010s). Library method: 5' RACE. Sequenced on an Illumina HiSeq 2500. The second PCR ran for about 6 to 11 cycles and used a J-beta primer mix along with a sample-barcoded 5' primer. TCRdb's own reprocessing of the public reads used fastp at Q25 and MiXCR and kept productive beta chains. One record per CDR3 amino acid sequence lists the most common genes and DNA. The sample table shows 1 million or so distinct CDR3 sequences, and approximately 25% are seen once. The top ten clonotypes cover about 0.69% of the sample. This sample also appeared in a second study, on T cells of mothers and their children.

What was sequenced was blood. These receptors were taken from a girl aged 2-10 years in good health.

The chain couples TRBV9 to TRBJ1-2; 7 nucleotides line up with TRBD1. CDR1 is SGDLS and CDR2 is YYNGEE in the germline V gene. The CDR3 is 15 residues long. The V gene end was trimmed by 3 bases and the J gene end by 3 bases; junction bases not matched to a gene: 8. The CDR3 DNA reads as TGTGCCAGCAGCGCATTAGGGGGCGCAGACTATGGCTACACCTTC. Translation: CASSALGGADYGYTF.

The CDR3 loop is CASTAGGTGELFF. The CDR3 DNA follows: TGTGCCAGCACCGCGGGGGGGACCGGGGAGCTGTTTTTT. The gene calls are TRBV12-3 or TRBV12-4 and TRBJ2-2, with 9 bases identical to TRBD2. J gave up 5 bases and V 7 bases, and 2 bases lay outside the gene matches. The CDR3 has 13 amino acids.

The chain links TRBV7-9 to TRBJ2-3; 7 bases align to TRBD2. V dropped 5 bases and J dropped 0; count of bases not matched to a gene: 8. This CDR3 contains 16 residues. Germline V lookup: CDR1 SEHNR, CDR2 FQNEAQ (reference sequence). The CDR3 DNA follows: TGTGCCAGCAGCGCGCGGGACTATCTCAGCACAGATACGCAGTATTTT. It specifies CASSARDYLSTDTQYF.

The chain has TRBV20-1 and TRBJ2-3, with unresolved D. This CDR3 region has 12 residues. Per the germline V gene, CDR1 is DFQATT and CDR2 is SNEGSKA (reference sequence). The CDR3 DNA follows: TGCAGCGCACCGGCAGCCACAGATACGCAGTATTTT. Translation gives CSAPAATDTQYF.

CDR3 amino acids: CASVLKPPSLTGELFF. Here the CDR3 DNA reads TGCGCCAGCGTCCTGAAGCCTCCGAGCCTCACCGGGGAGCTGTTTTTT. J is TRBJ2-2 and V is TRBV5-1, with D unresolved. V shed 7 bases and J shed 4 bases, with 20 bases lying between them. The CDR3 contains 16 residues. Germline V gene data show CDR1 as SGHRS and CDR2 as YFSETQ.

This clonotype was detected once. The chain combines TRBV6-6 with TRBJ1-4, with D possibly being TRBD1 (6 bases). The CDR3 runs to 11 residues. With 5 bases removed from V and 13 bases from J, the gap between germline ends came to 11 bases. Germline CDR1 reads MNHNY; CDR2 reads SVGAGI (reference sequence). As DNA, the CDR3 is TGTGCCAGCAGTCCAGGGGAGGGACTGTTTTTT. Its protein is CASSPGEGLFF.

The genes are TRBV12-3 or TRBV12-4 and TRBJ2-3; D is tentatively TRBD1 or TRBD2 (7 bases each). CDR3 size: 15 residues. Trimming took off 3 bases at V and 3 bases at J, with 13 bases between the two ends. The CDR3: CASSFRQGGTDTQYF. CDR3 coding DNA: TGTGCCAGCAGTTTCCGACAGGGAGGGACAGATACGCAGTATTTT.

This chain connects TRBV29-1 to TRBJ2-7, with D perhaps matching TRBD2 (6 bases). V was trimmed by 4 bases and J by 3 bases, leaving 16 bases between them. CDR1 is SQVTM, CDR2 ANQGSEA, per germline. The CDR3 has 14 amino acids. The CDR3 DNA reads TGCAGCGTTGTGGGAGGCGACGGGCTCTACGAGCAGTACTTC. Translating gives CSVVGGDGLYEQYF.

The chain joins TRBV2 to TRBJ2-4; the D is unclear. Germline loops: CDR1 SNHLY, CDR2 FYNNEI. The V gene lost 6 bases and the J gene lost 2 bases, with 5 bases spanning the gap. The CDR3 runs to 12 residues. CDR3 amino acids: CASRGSKNIQYF. The CDR3 DNA reads TGTGCCAGCAGGGGGTCCAAAAACATTCAGTACTTC.